This entry features one TCR beta chain sequence. The record originates from a study of blood T cell repertoires in COVID-19. In the study overall: Acute and convalescent COVID-19 specimens originated in the United States, Italy and Spain.

Trimming removed 4 bases at V and 3 bases at J, with 17 bases between. CDR3 size: 15 residues. Germline V lookup: CDR1 SGHKS, CDR2 YYEKEE (reference sequence). Only in-frame clones appear in the TCRdb table, and some are missing; sequencing was by immunoSEQ multiplex PCR. The data show a few hundred thousand clones, just over 90% seen once. Those enrolled, adults aged roughly 18 to 89 years, came from around 24 US areas. Up to 2 weeks before entering the study, exposed participants had met a COVID-19 case. Material for sequencing was PBMCs or T cells enriched from blood (not recorded which). The sequence derives from a woman aged 35 to 49 who had been exposed to COVID-19. The chain uses TRBV5-5 and TRBJ2-7; tentatively, D is TRBD1 (6 bases). The CDR3, as DNA: TGTGCCAGCAGCGTGCAGTGGACAGACTACTACGAGCAGTACTTC. Protein product: CASSVQWTDYYEQYF.